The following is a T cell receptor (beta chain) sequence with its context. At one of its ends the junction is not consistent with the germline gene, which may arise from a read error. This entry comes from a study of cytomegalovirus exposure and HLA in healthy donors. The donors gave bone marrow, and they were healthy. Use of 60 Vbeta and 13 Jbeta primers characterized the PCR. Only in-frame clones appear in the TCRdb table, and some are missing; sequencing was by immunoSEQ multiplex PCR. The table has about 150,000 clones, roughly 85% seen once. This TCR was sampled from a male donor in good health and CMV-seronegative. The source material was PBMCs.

CDR3 loop: CASSTLPSPPRNF. CDR3 bases: TGTGCCAGCAGCACCCTGCCTAGCCCTCCCCGGAACTTC. The chain combines TRBV11-2 with TRBJ2-5; perhaps TRBD2 as D (5 bases). The CDR3 totals 13 residues. CDR1 SGHAT and CDR2 FQNNGV come from the germline V gene.